This T cell receptor (beta chain) was sequenced during a study of T-cell memory formation after mild COVID-19. General observations from the study: Among contracting clones, CD4+ were mainly CM/EM and CD8+ enriched in EMRA. Clones from the second wave (peaking day 37) had unconfirmed SARS-CoV-2 specificity. Some responding clones appeared in pre-infection memory, suggesting cross-reactive memory joined.

The CDR3 loop spans 14 amino acids. The ends were cut back, 6 bases at V and 6 bases at J, with 16 bases in the middle. The germline V gene has CDR1 MNHNY and CDR2 SVGAGI (reference sequence). Constant-segment primers served in 5'RACE that generated TCR alpha and TCR beta cDNA libraries bearing sample barcodes and UMIs. MiXCR, run by TCRdb on the 5' RACE reads, gives a single entry per CDR3 protein. The sample has approximately 350,000 distinct CDR3 sequences, around 30% seen once. This clonotype was counted many times. What it binds is not known. The chain has TRBV6-6 and TRBJ2-3, with D maybe TRBD1 (6 bases). The material sequenced was PBMCs or a T cell subset sorted from them (not recorded which). This clonotype originated in an adult woman who had mild COVID-19 (a few samples of this study predate the infection). Cell type and time point are not known. CDR3 region: CASSPRQAPDTQYF. The CDR3 DNA sequence: TGTGCCAGCAGCCCTCGACAGGCCCCCGATACGCAGTATTTT.